These 22 T cell receptor beta chains came from one sample sequenced in a study of blood T cells in healthy people across ages. Combining a sample-barcoded 5' primer with a J-beta primer mix, a second PCR ran for about 6 to 11 cycles. TCRdb processed the 5' RACE reads anew with MiXCR; each CDR3 protein has one entry. The sample includes hundreds of thousands of distinct CDR3 sequences, roughly 43% of them seen just once. Sequencing was done on a sample of blood. These receptors all come from a young man in good health.

The chain joins TRBV9 to TRBJ2-7, with D perhaps matching TRBD1 (6 bases). This CDR3 region has 15 residues. V was trimmed by 4 bases and J by 0 bases, leaving 14 bases between them. Germline V gene sequence: CDR1 SGDLS, CDR2 YYNGEE. The CDR3 sequence is CASSSPDRPSYEQYF. CDR3 bases: TGTGCCAGCAGCTCACCAGACAGGCCCTCCTACGAGCAGTACTTC.

The rearrangement uses TRBV5-1 and TRBJ2-5; 8 positions agree with TRBD2. CDR1 is SGHRS, CDR2 YFSETQ, per germline. V gave up 4 bases and J gave up 1 base; unmatched junction bases: 9. This CDR3 has 16 amino acids. Here the CDR3 reads CASSTSGRTLQETQYF. The CDR3 coding sequence is TGCGCCAGCAGCACTAGCGGCCGAACCCTCCAAGAGACCCAGTACTTC.

V and J are TRBV18 and TRBJ2-3; unclear D gene. Trimming left V 4 bases short and J 5 bases short, with 10 bases between. Germline loops: CDR1 KGHSH, CDR2 LQKENI. The CDR3 is made up of 13 amino acids. The CDR3 is CASSRLSGDTQYF. DNA of the CDR3: TGTGCCAGCTCACGCCTAAGTGGAGATACGCAGTATTTT.

This clonotype was seen a few times. The chain combines TRBV3-1 with TRBJ1-5; D is undetermined. Germline CDR1 and CDR2: LGHDT and YNNKEL (reference sequence). The CDR3 consists of 16 residues. V was clipped by 0 bases and J by 0 bases, with 9 bases between them. The CDR3: CASSQEDGYSNQPQHF. CDR3 sequence (DNA): TGTGCCAGCAGCCAAGAAGACGGTTATAGCAATCAGCCCCAGCATTTT. The full variable domain, in which reference TRBV3-1 and TRBJ1-5 provide the parts outside the CDR3, is DTAVSQTPKYLVTQMGNDKSIKCEQNLGHDTMYWYKQDSKKFLKIMFSYNNKELIINETVPNRFSPKSPDKAHLNLHINSLELGDSAVYFCASSQEDGYSNQPQHFGDGTRLSIL.

The rearrangement joins TRBV4-1 to TRBJ2-1; 12 nucleotides align to TRBD2. The CDR3 contains 17 residues. Unmatched junction bases numbered 4, after V lost 1 base and J lost 3 bases. Germline V gene sequence: CDR1 MGHRA, CDR2 YSYEKL. The DNA for the CDR3 is TGCGCCAGCAGCCAAGTCGCTAGCGGGGGGGTCTACAATGAGCAGTTCTTC. This codes for CASSQVASGGVYNEQFF.

Turning to this clonotype: The junction shows a germline mismatch at one end, possibly a read error. The gene calls are TRBV24-1 and TRBJ1-2; D call uncertain. CDR1 and CDR2 from the germline V gene are KGHDR and SFDVKD. The CDR3 extends over 13 amino acids. The CDR3 loop is CAISDAGRDGYTF. The CDR3 bases are TGTGCCATCAGTGATGCGGGTAGGGATGGCTACACCTTC.

The rearrangement joins TRBV9 to TRBJ1-1, with D perhaps TRBD1 (6 bases). CDR1 is SGDLS and CDR2 is YYNGEE in the germline V gene. This CDR3 has 14 residues. V gave up 4 bases and J gave up 6 bases, with 16 bases separating them. In DNA form, the CDR3 reads TGTGCCAGCAGCCCAGCCGGGACACTGCCTGAAGCTTTCTTT. Translated, it gives CASSPAGTLPEAFF.

The CDR3 loop is CASSRSGTGGEQYF. CDR3 bases: TGTGCCAGCAGCCGTTCCGGGACAGGGGGCGAGCAGTACTTC. The V gene is TRBV3-1, the J gene TRBJ2-7; 11 positions agree with TRBD1. The CDR3 sequence is 14 residues long. After removal of 4 bases from V and 6 bases from J, the junction contained 5 bases not matched to a gene. Germline CDR1 is LGHDT and CDR2 is YNNKEL (reference sequence).

The chain uses TRBV9 and TRBJ1-2; D ambiguous. The germline V gene has CDR1 SGDLS and CDR2 YYNGEE. The CDR3 runs to 12 residues. V was shortened by 3 bases and J by 8 bases, with 11 bases between the two germline ends. The CDR3 reads CASSAQALGYTF. CDR3 sequence (DNA): TGTGCCAGCAGCGCGCAGGCTTTGGGCTACACCTTC.

This clonotype showed up just a few times. The gene calls are TRBV10-3 and TRBJ2-1; TRBD2 agrees at 11 bases. V lost 6 bases and J lost 5; bases outside the gene matches: 6. Germline V gives CDR1 ENHRY, CDR2 SYGVKD. The CDR3 is 15 residues long. In DNA, the CDR3 is TGTGCCATCAGCCTGGGACTAGCGGACCACAATGAGCAGTTCTTC. Its protein product is CAISLGLADHNEQFF.

The J gene is TRBJ1-5, the V gene TRBV3-1, with D tentatively TRBD1 (6 bases). The CDR3 has 17 residues. Looked up from germline, CDR1 is LGHDT and CDR2 is YNNKEL (reference sequence). Trimming shortened V by 1 base and J by 0 bases, and 13 bases separated the two germline ends. CDR3 DNA: TGTGCCAGCAGCCAAGGATCAGGGGCGCGTAGCAATCAGCCCCAGCATTTT. This translates into CASSQGSGARSNQPQHF.

The sample holds a few counts of this clonotype. The chain uses TRBV20-1 and TRBJ2-3, with 11 bases identical to TRBD2. The germline V gene encodes CDR1 DFQATT and CDR2 SNEGSKA (reference sequence). Germline trimming cut 6 bases from V and 4 bases from J; bases unmatched to any gene: 9. This CDR3 has 15 amino acids. This CDR3 is CSAQGTSGSADTQYF. The CDR3 DNA is TGCAGTGCCCAAGGGACTAGCGGTTCGGCAGATACGCAGTATTTT.

The genes are TRBV4-2 and TRBJ1-2; D may be TRBD1 (5 bases). CDR3 length: 14 residues. Germline lookup yields CDR1 LGHNA and CDR2 YNFKEQ. The V and J ends lost 1 base and 5 bases respectively, with 11 bases between them. CDR3 in amino acids: CASSQGGTDYGYTF. CDR3 sequence (DNA): TGTGCCAGCAGCCAAGGGGGGACGGATTATGGCTACACCTTC.

The genes are TRBV5-6 and TRBJ2-2, with a possible D match to TRBD2 (5 bases). This CDR3 has 13 residues. V shed 3 bases and J shed 6 bases, with 9 bases lying between them. Germline-derived CDR1 and CDR2 are SGHDT and YYEEEE. CDR3 in amino acids: CASSWVGAGELFF. The CDR3 DNA reads as TGTGCCAGCAGCTGGGTCGGGGCCGGGGAGCTGTTTTTT. Full variable domain (remainder filled in from reference TRBV5-6 and TRBJ2-2): DAGVTQSPTHLIKTRGQQVTLRCSPKSGHDTVSWYQQALGQGPQFIFQYYEEEERQRGNFPDRFSGHQFPNYSSELNVNALLLGDSALYLCASSWVGAGELFFGEGSRLTVL.

Details on this clonotype: One base away lies a much larger clone, so this may be a sequencing read error. The V and J genes are TRBV6-5 and TRBJ2-7, with TRBD1 matching 9 bases. The germline gives CDR1 MNHEY, CDR2 SVGAGI. This CDR3 comprises 15 residues. The ends lost 4 bases at V and 3 bases at J; junction bases unmatched: 7. CDR3 loop: CASSLATGGYYEQYF. CDR3 coding DNA: TGTGCCAGCAGTTTGGCGACAGGGGGATACTACGAGCAGTACTTC.

The V call is TRBV16, the J call TRBJ2-4, with D possibly matching TRBD1 (5 bases). Germline V lookup: CDR1 KGHSY, CDR2 FQNENV. CDR3 length: 15 residues. The V end lost 2 bases, the J end lost 0 bases, and 8 bases lay between the germline ends. CDR3 sequence (DNA): TGTGCCAGCAGCCAACAGGGTATAGCCAAAAACATTCAGTACTTC. Protein product: CASSQQGIAKNIQYF. Full variable domain (rest looked up from reference TRBV16 and TRBJ2-4): GEEVAQTPKHLVRGEGQKAKLYCAPIKGHSYVFWYQQVLKNEFKFLISFQNENVFDETGMPKERFSAKCLPNSPCSLEIQATKLEDSAVYFCASSQQGIAKNIQYFGAGTRLSVL.

The rearrangement uses TRBV5-1 and TRBJ2-7, with D perhaps TRBD2 (5 bases). Germline-derived CDR1 and CDR2 are SGHRS and YFSETQ. Between the trimmed V and J ends, which lost 7 bases and 4 bases, there was a span of 18 bases. This CDR3 contains 14 residues. The CDR3 reads CASQPGLGGYEQYF. CDR3 coding DNA: TGCGCCAGCCAACCGGGCCTAGGAGGTTACGAGCAGTACTTC.

The sample holds a few counts of this clonotype. This chain joins TRBV7-8 and TRBJ1-2, with D possibly matching TRBD1 (5 bases). Germline V CDR1 and CDR2: SGHVS, FQNEAQ. The V gene lost 2 bases and the J gene lost 5 bases, with 15 bases spanning the gap. CDR3 length: 15 amino acids. The CDR3 region has the DNA TGTGCCAGCAGCTTACTATCCCAGGGCGGATATGGCTACACCTTC. Translating it yields CASSLLSQGGYGYTF.

This clonotype was seen only a few times. The CDR3 spells CATTDQGTNSPLHF. CDR3 DNA sequence: TGTGCCACCACGGACCAGGGGACTAATTCACCCCTCCACTTT. The chain combines TRBV10-3 with TRBJ1-6; D possibly corresponds to TRBD1 (6 bases). The V end was cut by 10 bases, the J end by 6 bases, with 16 bases between. The germline V gene has CDR1 ENHRY and CDR2 SYGVKD. CDR3 size: 14 residues.

This rearrangement joins TRBV6-1 to TRBJ2-3; perhaps TRBD2 as D (7 bases). There are 15 residues in the CDR3. Germline V CDR1 and CDR2: MNHNS, SASEGT. Between the trimmed V and J ends, which lost 6 bases and 2 bases, there was a span of 15 bases. In DNA form, the CDR3 reads TGTGCCAGCAGCGTCAAGGGGGGGCCCACAGATACGCAGTATTTT. Translation: CASSVKGGPTDTQYF.

The V gene is TRBV4-2, the J gene TRBJ2-2; D is perhaps TRBD2 (7 bases). Germline V gives CDR1 LGHNA, CDR2 YNFKEQ. The CDR3 is made up of 18 amino acids. V dropped 4 bases and J dropped 4 bases, with 22 bases sitting between them. CDR3 protein: CASSPNLGGLSATGELFF. CDR3 nucleotides: TGTGCCAGCAGCCCGAATCTGGGGGGGCTGTCGGCCACCGGGGAGCTGTTTTTT.

This rearrangement joins TRBV30 to TRBJ2-7; D gene uncertain. With 2 bases removed from V and 7 bases from J, the gap between germline ends came to 12 bases. This CDR3 is built from 12 residues. Germline values: CDR1 GTSNPN, CDR2 SVGIG (reference sequence). The CDR3 coding sequence is TGTGCCTGGAGTCTCTCCAAAAAGGAGCAGTACTTC. It is translated as CAWSLSKKEQYF.